This TCR beta chain came from a study of CD8 T cells in Susac syndrome (dated by TCRdb to between 2018 and 2021). Context from the whole study: Among the Susac syndrome patients who were sequenced, clinically active disease was present in more than 5 and clinical remission was observed in roughly 8. The study used repertoire sequencing to test whether antigen drove CD8+ T cell activation and differentiation in Susac syndrome. At blood withdrawal, Susac syndrome patients were either therapy-naive, taking corticosteroids (in some cases with IVIg as well), or taking IVIg alone.

Broader findings and caveats from the paper: In the CD4+ T cell repertoire of Susac syndrome patients, clonal expansion was not detected. The number of individuals in the TCR sequencing and HLA analysis was acknowledged as relatively small.

The CDR3 runs 16 amino acids, cysteine and phenylalanine included. Solely the CDR3 DNA is kept, with 48 bases framed from the first base. Reading the germline V gene gives CDR1 MGHRA and CDR2 YSYEKL. V was cut back by 0 bases and J by 5 bases, leaving a gap of 14 bases between them. Worth noting for this clonotype: Its antigen is not yet known. Within one base of it there is no much larger clone, and no base qualities were kept.

Peripheral blood CD8+ and CD4+ T cells from healthy donors, Susac syndrome patients and multiple sclerosis patients were profiled by high-throughput TCR beta sequencing. Susac syndrome patients met recently defined diagnostic criteria for definite or probable disease. Bulk CD8+ and CD4+ T cells were purified by magnetic negative isolation, whereas CD8+ TEMRA cells were enriched by FACS. Blood was collected in EDTA tubes and processed within 24 hours, with PBMCs isolated through density gradient centrifugation. PBMCs intended for TCR sequencing were frozen in liquid nitrogen and were later thawed in a 37 degrees C water bath. The sorted or isolated CD4+, CD8+ and CD8+ TEMRA cells had a purity of 90% or higher. RNA was extracted using the RNeasy kit, and about 0.45 to 1 ug of the RNA was reverse transcribed with random hexamers. The immunoSEQ multiplex PCR assay, which covers 54 Vbeta and 13 Jbeta segments, was used to amplify TCR beta CDR3 regions. Bias from PCR amplification was corrected by using a synthetic template baseline for primer optimization and for computational correction. The authors' pipeline ran thus. Reads were annotated to V, D and J genes per IMGT and analyzed with immunoSEQ Analyzer, keeping only productive sequences. Clonality was computed as one minus Shannon entropy normalized by log2 of the number of productive unique sequences. For each patient and control, public and private clones were evaluated among the 100 most prevalent clones. Susac-specific clones were defined as absent from healthy and MS cohorts, around 1,000 published viral clones and other ImmuneACCESS disease sequences. TCRdb applied fastp at Q25 and MiXCR to the public reads, then kept only in-frame beta chains. Each CDR3 protein gets just one entry, which takes the most common genes and DNA from the rows behind it. The V and J calls and clone size come from TCRdb's table, not from the authors' own analysis. Present in this sample are more than 150,000 distinct CDR3 sequences, 95% of which were seen just once. The top ten constitute around 0.092% of the sample.

Sequenced material: CD4+ T cells from PBMCs. This chain joins TRBV4-1 to TRBJ2-1, with the D call tentatively TRBD1 or TRBD2, each fitting 5 bases. This receptor was taken from a human donor with Susac syndrome. The CDR3 protein sequence reads: CASSQDQGPYDNEQFF. The nucleotide sequence is given as TGCGCCAGCAGCCAAGATCAGGGACCGTACGACAATGAGCAGTTCTTC.